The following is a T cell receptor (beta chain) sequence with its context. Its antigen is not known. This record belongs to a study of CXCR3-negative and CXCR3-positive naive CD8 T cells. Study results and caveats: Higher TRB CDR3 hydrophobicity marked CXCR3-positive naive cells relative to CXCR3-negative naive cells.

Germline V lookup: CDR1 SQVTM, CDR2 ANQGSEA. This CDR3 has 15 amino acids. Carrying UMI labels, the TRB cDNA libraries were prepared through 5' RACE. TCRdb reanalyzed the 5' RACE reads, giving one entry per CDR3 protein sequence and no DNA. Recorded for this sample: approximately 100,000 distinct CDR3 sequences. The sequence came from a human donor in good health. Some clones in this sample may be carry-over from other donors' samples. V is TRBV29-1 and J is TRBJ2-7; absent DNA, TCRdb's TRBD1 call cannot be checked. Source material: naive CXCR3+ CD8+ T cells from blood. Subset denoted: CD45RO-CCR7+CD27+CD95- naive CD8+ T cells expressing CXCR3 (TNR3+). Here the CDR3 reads CSVEDGRDGSYEQYF.